The following is a TCR beta chain sequence with its context. Antigen specificity is unknown. The sample holds other DNA sequences that translate to the same CDR3. This sample is part of a study of cytomegalovirus exposure and HLA in healthy donors. Sequencing was performed with immunoSEQ multiplex PCR; in TCRdb, only in-frame clones are kept and a portion is missing. The sample lists 220,000 or so clones; roughly 84% were seen once. General study points: Cytomegalovirus status, reportedly, was diagnosed with high specificity and sensitivity by the classifier.

Separation from the roughly 670-subject first cohort characterized the 120-subject validation cohort, to which the donors belonged. Sequencing was done on a sample of PBMCs. The receptor was derived from a woman aged 25 to 39 in good health and CMV-seropositive.

The CDR3 protein is CASSGDSYEQYF. CDR3 bases: TGTGCCAGCAGTGGGGACTCCTACGAGCAGTACTTC. The genes are TRBV28 and TRBJ2-7; no reliable D call. The CDR3 runs 12 residues. V was clipped by 5 bases and J by 0 bases, with 5 bases between them. Germline CDR1 and CDR2: MDHEN and SYDVKM.